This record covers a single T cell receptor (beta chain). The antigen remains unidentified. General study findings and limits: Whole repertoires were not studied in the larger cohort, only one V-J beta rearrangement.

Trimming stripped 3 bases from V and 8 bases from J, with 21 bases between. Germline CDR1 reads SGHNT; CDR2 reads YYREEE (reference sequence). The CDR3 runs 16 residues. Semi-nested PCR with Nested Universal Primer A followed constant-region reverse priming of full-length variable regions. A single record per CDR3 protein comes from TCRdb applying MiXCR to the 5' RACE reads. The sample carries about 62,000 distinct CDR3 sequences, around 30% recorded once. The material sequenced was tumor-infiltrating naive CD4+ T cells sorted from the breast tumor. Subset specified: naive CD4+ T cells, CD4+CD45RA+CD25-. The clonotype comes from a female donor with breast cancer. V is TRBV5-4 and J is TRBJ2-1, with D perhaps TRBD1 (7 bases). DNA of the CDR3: TGTGCCAGCAGCTCCCAGGGGGGTAGCGGTCTTTATGAGCAGTTCTTC. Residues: CASSSQGGSGLYEQFF.